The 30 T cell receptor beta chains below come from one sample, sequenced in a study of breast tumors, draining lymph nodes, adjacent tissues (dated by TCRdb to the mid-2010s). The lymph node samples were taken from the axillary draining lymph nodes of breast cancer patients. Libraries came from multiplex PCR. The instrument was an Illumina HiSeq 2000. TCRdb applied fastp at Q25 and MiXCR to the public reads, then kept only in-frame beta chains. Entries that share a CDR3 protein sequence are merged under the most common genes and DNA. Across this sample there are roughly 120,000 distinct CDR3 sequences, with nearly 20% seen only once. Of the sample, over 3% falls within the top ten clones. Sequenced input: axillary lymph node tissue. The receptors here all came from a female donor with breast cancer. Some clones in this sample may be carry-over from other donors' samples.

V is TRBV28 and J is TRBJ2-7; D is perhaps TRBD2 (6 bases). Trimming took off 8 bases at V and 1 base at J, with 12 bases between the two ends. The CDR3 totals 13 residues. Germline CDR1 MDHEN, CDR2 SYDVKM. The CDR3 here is CASATTRSYEQYF. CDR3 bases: TGTGCCAGCGCCACGACTAGATCCTACGAGCAGTACTTC.

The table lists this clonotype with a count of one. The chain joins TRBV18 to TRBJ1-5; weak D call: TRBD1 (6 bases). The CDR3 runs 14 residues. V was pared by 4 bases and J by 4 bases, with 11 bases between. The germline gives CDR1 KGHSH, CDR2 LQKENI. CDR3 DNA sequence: TGTGCCAGCTCACACCAAGGGGGGAATCAGCCCCAGCATTTT. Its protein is CASSHQGGNQPQHF.

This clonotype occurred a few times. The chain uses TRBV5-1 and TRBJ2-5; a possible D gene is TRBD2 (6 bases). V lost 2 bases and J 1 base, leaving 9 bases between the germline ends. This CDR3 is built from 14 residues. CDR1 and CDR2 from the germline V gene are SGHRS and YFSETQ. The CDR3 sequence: CASSFTSPQETQYF. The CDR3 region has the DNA TGCGCCAGCAGCTTCACTAGCCCCCAAGAGACCCAGTACTTC.

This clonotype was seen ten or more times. The CDR3 region has the DNA TGTGCCATCCCGACAGCCACAGAACCATACAATGAGCAGTTCTTC. It specifies CAIPTATEPYNEQFF. The chain has TRBV14 and TRBJ2-1; D may be TRBD1 (5 bases). The CDR3 has 15 amino acids. The germline V gene encodes CDR1 SGHDN and CDR2 FVKESK. V was clipped by 10 bases and J by 4 bases, with 20 bases between them.

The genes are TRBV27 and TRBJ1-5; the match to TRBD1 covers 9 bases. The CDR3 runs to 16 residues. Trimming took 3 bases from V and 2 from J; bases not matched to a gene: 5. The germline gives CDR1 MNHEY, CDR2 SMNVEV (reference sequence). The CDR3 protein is CASSFRRDRGNQPQHF. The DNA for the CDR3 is TGTGCCAGCAGTTTCAGGAGGGACAGGGGCAATCAGCCCCAGCATTTT.

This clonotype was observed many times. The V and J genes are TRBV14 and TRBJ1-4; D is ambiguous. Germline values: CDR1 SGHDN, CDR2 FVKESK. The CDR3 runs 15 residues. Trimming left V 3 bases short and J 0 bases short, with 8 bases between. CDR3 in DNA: TGTGCCAGCAGCCAGTACAGTGCAACTAATGAAAAACTGTTTTTT. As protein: CASSQYSATNEKLFF. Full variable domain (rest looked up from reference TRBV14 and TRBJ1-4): EAGVTQFPSHSVIEKGQTVTLRCDPISGHDNLYWYRRVMGKEIKFLLHFVKESKQDESGMPNNRFLAERTGGTYSTLKVQPAELEDSGVYFCASSQYSATNEKLFFGSGTQLSVL.

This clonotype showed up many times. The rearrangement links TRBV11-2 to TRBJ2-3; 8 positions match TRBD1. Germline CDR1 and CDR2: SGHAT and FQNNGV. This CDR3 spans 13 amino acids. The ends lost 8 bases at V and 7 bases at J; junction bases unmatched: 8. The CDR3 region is CASAKDRANTQYF. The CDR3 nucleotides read TGTGCCAGCGCAAAGGACAGGGCAAATACGCAGTATTTT.

This CDR3 reads CASSLDREGGYTF. The CDR3 region has the DNA TGTGCCAGCAGCTTGGACAGAGAAGGCGGCTACACCTTC. The chain employs TRBV5-4 and TRBJ1-2; D not certain. The germline V gene has CDR1 SGHNT and CDR2 YYREEE (reference sequence). This CDR3 comprises 13 residues. Trimming took off 0 bases at V and 8 bases at J, with 11 bases between the two ends.

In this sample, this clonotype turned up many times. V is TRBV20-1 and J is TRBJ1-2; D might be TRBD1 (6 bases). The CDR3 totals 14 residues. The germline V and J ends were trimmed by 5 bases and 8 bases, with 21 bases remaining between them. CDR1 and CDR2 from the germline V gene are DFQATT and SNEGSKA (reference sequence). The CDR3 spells CSALLYREAGGYTF. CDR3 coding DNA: TGCAGTGCTCTTCTTTACAGGGAGGCGGGGGGCTACACCTTC.

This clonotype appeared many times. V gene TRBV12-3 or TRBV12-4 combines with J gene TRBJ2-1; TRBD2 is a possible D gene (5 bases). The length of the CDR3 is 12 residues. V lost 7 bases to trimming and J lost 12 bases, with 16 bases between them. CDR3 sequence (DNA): TGTGCCAGCACCTTACTAGAAGGTCGGCAGTTCTTC. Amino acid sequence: CASTLLEGRQFF.

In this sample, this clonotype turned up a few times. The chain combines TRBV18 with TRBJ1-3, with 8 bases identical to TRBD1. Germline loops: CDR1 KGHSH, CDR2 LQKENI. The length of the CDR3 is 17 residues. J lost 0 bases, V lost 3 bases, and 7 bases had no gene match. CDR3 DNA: TGTGCCAGCTCACCGATCGGACAGGGCAACTCTGGAAACACCATATATTTT. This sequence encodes CASSPIGQGNSGNTIYF.

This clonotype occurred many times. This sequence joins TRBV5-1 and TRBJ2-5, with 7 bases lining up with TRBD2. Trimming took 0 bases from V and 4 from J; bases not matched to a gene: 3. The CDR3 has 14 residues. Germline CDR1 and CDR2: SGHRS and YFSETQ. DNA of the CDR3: TGCGCCAGCAGCTTGGTTGCGGGAGTAGAGACCCAGTACTTC. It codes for CASSLVAGVETQYF.

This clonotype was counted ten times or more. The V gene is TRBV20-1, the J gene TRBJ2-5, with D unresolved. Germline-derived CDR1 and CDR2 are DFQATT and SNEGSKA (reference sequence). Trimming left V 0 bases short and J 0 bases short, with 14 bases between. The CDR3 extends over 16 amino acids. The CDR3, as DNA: TGCAGTGCTAGAGACCCTGCATTTACGTACCAAGAGACCCAGTACTTC. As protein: CSARDPAFTYQETQYF.

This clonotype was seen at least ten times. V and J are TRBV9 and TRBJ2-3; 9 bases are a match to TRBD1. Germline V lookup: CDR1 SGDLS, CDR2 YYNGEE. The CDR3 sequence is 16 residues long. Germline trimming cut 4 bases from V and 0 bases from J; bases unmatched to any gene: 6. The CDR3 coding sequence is TGTGCCAGCAGCCACAGGGGGCGCATGAGCACAGATACGCAGTATTTT. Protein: CASSHRGRMSTDTQYF.

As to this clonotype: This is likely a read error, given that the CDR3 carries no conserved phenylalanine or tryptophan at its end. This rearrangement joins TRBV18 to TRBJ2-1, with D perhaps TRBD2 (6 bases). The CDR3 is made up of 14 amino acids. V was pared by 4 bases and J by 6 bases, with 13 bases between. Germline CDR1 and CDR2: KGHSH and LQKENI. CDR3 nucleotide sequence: TGTGCCAGCTCACGGGCGGGGCCGTTCAATGAGCAGTTCTCC. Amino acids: CASSRAGPFNEQFS.

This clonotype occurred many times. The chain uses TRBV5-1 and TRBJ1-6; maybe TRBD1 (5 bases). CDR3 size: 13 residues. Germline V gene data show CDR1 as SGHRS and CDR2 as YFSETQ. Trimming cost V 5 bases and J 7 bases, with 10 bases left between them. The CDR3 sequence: CASRDNENSPLHF. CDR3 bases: TGCGCCAGCAGGGACAACGAAAATTCACCCCTCCACTTT. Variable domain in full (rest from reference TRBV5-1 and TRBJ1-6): KAGVTQTPRYLIKTRGQQVTLSCSPISGHRSVSWYQQTPGQGLQFLFEYFSETQRNKGNFPGRFSGRQFSNSRSEMNVSTLELGDSALYLCASRDNENSPLHFGNGTRLTVT.

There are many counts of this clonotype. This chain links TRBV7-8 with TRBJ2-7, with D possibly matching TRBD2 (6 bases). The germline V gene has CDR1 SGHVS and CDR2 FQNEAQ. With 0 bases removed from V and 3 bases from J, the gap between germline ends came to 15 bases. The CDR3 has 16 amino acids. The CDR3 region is CASSLAGRDWVYEQYF. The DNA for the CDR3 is TGTGCCAGCAGCTTAGCGGGCAGGGACTGGGTCTACGAGCAGTACTTC.

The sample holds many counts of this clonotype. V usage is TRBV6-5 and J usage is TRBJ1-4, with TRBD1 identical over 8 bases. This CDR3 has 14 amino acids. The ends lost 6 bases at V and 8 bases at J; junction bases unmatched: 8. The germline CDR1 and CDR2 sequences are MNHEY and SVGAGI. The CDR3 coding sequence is TGTGCCAGCAGACACGACAGGGGATCCGAAAAACTGTTTTTT. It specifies CASRHDRGSEKLFF.

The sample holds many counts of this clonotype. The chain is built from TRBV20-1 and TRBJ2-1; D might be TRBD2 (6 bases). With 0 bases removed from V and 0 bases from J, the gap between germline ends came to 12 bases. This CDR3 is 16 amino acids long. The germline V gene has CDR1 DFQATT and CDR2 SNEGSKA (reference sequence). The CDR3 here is CSARDERVGSYNEQFF. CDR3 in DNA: TGCAGTGCTAGAGATGAGCGGGTTGGCTCCTACAATGAGCAGTTCTTC.

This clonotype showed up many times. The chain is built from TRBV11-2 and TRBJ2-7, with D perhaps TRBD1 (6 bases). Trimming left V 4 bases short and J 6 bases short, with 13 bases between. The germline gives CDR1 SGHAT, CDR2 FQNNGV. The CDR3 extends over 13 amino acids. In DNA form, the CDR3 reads TGTGCCAGCAGCTCCGACAGGCGTGGCGAGCAGTACTTC. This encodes CASSSDRRGEQYF.

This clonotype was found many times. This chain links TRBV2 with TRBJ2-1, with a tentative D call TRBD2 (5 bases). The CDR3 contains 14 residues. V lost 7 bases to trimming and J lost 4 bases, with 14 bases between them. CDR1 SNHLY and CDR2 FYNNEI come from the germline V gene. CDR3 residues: CASIGGLGYNEQFF. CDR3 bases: TGTGCCAGCATCGGAGGCCTTGGATACAATGAGCAGTTCTTC.

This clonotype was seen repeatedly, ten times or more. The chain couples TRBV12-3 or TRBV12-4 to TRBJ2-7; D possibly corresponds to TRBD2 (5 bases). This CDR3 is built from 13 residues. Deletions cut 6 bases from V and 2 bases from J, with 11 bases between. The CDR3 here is CASRLSATYEQYF. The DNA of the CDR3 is TGTGCCAGCAGGCTTAGCGCTACCTACGAGCAGTACTTC.

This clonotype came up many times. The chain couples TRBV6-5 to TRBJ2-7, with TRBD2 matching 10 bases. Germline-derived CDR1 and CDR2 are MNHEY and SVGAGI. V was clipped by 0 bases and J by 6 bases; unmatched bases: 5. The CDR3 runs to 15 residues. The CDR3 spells CASSYSWTSGVEQYF. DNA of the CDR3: TGTGCCAGCAGTTACTCATGGACTAGCGGAGTCGAGCAGTACTTC.

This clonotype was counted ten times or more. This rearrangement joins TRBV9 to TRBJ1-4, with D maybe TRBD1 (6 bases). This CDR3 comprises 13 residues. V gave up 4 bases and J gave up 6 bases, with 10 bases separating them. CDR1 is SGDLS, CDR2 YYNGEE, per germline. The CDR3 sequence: CASSRGADEKLFF. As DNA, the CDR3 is TGTGCCAGCAGCCGGGGGGCGGATGAAAAACTGTTTTTT.

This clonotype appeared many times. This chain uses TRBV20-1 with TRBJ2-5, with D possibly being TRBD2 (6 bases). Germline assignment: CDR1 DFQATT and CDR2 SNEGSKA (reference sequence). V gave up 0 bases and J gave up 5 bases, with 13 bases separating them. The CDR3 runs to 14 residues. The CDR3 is CSARDSEAGETQYF. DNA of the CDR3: TGCAGTGCTAGAGATAGCGAGGCGGGGGAGACCCAGTACTTC.

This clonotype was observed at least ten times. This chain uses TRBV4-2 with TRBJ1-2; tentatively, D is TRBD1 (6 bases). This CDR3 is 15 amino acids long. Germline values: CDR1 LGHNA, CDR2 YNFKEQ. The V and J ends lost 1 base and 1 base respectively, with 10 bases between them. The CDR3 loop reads CASSQGQGINYGYTF. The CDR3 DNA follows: TGTGCCAGCAGCCAAGGCCAGGGGATTAACTATGGCTACACCTTC.

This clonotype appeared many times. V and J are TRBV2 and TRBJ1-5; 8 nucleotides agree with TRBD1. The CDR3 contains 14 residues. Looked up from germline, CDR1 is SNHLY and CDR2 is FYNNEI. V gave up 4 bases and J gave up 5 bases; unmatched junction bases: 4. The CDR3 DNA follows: TGTGCCAGCAGTGCGGACAGGGCCGATCAGCCCCAGCATTTT. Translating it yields CASSADRADQPQHF.

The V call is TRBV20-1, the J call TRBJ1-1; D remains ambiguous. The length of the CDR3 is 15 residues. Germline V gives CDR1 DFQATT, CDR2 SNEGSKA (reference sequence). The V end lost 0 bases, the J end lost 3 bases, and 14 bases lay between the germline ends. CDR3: CSARDRTKIDTEAFF. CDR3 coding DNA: TGCAGTGCTAGAGATCGAACAAAGATTGACACTGAAGCTTTCTTT.

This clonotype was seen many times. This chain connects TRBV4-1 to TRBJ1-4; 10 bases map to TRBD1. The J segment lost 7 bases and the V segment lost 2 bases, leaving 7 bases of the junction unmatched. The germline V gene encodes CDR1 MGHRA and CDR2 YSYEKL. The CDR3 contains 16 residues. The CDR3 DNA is TGCGCCAGCAGCCAAAGGACAGGGGGTCAAGGTGAAAAACTGTTTTTT. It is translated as CASSQRTGGQGEKLFF.

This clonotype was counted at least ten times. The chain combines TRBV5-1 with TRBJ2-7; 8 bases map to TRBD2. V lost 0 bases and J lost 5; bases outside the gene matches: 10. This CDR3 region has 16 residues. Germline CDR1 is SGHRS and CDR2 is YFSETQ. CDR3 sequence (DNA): TGCGCCAGCAGCTTGGAAATCGTCGGGGGGGCCAACGAGCAGTACTTC. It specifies CASSLEIVGGANEQYF. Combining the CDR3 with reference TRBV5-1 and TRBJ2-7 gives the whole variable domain KAGVTQTPRYLIKTRGQQVTLSCSPISGHRSVSWYQQTPGQGLQFLFEYFSETQRNKGNFPGRFSGRQFSNSRSEMNVSTLELGDSALYLCASSLEIVGGANEQYFGPGTRLTVT.